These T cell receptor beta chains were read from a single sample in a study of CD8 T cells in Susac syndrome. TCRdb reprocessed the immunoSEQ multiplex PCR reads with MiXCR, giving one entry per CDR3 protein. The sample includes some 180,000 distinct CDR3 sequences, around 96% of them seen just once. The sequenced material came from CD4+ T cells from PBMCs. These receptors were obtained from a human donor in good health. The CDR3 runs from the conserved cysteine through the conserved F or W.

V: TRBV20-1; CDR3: CSARDTTGANVLTF
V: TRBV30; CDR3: CAWSVQGSQETQYF
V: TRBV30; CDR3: CAWTGTGGNQPQHF
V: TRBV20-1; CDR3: CSAEDVSQETQYF
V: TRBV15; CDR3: CATSRQGGNQETQYF
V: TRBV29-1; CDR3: CSVTNRGIGGYTF
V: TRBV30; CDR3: CAWSVGRGQYQPQHF
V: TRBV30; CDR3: CAWGDREKLFF
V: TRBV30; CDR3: CAQSTGHQPDTQYF
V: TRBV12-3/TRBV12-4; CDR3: CASTWRGLANTEAFF
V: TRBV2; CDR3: CASSSAGQITEAFF
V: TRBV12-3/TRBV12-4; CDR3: CASRPNPGTASSYEQYF
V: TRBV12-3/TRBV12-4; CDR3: CASSLGLAGTGELFF
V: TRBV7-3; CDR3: CASSLRPVNEQFF
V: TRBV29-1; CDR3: CSALQGMNTEAFF
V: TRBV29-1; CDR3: CSGRTGGQETQYF
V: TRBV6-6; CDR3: CASRKGLAGAGGELFF
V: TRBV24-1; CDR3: CATSDWDSAETQYF
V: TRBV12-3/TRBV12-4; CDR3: CASSFVLGLYNEQFF
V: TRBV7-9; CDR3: CASSLGRESSEAFF
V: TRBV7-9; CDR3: CASSPGQGNTDTQYF
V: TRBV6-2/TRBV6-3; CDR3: CASSGAQIQYF
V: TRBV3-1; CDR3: CASSRPGSSYEQYF
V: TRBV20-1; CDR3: CSTHGQVVAGGGEQFF
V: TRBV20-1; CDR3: CSARVLPRVPDTQYF
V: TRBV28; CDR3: CASSLPGQGLGNEQFF